The 12 T cell receptor beta chains reported below all come from one sample, sequenced in a study of OX40 agonist ivuxolimab in advanced cancers. Sequencing used immunoSEQ multiplex PCR; TCRdb keeps in-frame clones, though not all of them. The sample includes some 62,000 clones, about 92% seen only once; the top ten take roughly 0.6%. The material was CD4+ or CD8+ T cells sorted from blood, obtained in a trial of the OX40 agonist ivuxolimab. Receptors originate from an adult with an advanced solid tumor such as melanoma, head and neck, liver or kidney cancer.

The chain links TRBV30 to TRBJ2-7, with D hard to call. Germline loops: CDR1 GTSNPN, CDR2 SVGIG (reference sequence). The CDR3 extends over 14 amino acids. The germline V and J ends were trimmed by 0 bases and 2 bases, with 11 bases remaining between them. CDR3 protein: CAWSVNAAPYEQYF. The CDR3, as DNA: TGTGCCTGGAGTGTCAACGCAGCCCCCTACGAGCAGTACTTC.

The V gene is TRBV6-1, the J gene TRBJ2-7; 8 nucleotides match TRBD1. Looked up from germline, CDR1 is MNHNS and CDR2 is SASEGT. V lost 7 bases and J lost 1; bases outside the gene matches: 9. This CDR3 spans 15 amino acids. The CDR3 DNA is TGTGCCAGCATTAGGACAGGGACAACTTCCTACGAGCAGTACTTC. Its translation is CASIRTGTTSYEQYF.

The genes are TRBV19 and TRBJ2-7; a possible D gene is TRBD1 (6 bases). Germline V gene sequence: CDR1 LNHDA, CDR2 SQIVND (reference sequence). This CDR3 has 15 residues. The V gene lost 5 bases and the J gene lost 0 bases, with 14 bases spanning the gap. CDR3 DNA sequence: TGTGCCAGTAGTTTCGGACAGCTAAGCTCCTACGAGCAGTACTTC. Amino acids: CASSFGQLSSYEQYF.

The CDR3 here is CASSLTGQGTEAFF. The CDR3 DNA reads as TGTGCCAGCAGCTTAACGGGACAGGGAACTGAAGCTTTCTTT. This sequence joins TRBV7-3 and TRBJ1-1; 9 bases line up with TRBD1. This CDR3 region has 14 residues. Trimming removed 0 bases from V and 5 bases from J; junction bases left unmatched: 1. Looked up from germline, CDR1 is SGHTA and CDR2 is FQGTGA.

This chain joins TRBV4-1 and TRBJ2-7; 10 bases align to TRBD1. The CDR3 runs to 13 residues. The V gene's germline CDR1 is MGHRA and CDR2 YSYEKL. J was trimmed by 5 bases and V by 6 bases; bases with no gene match: 4. The CDR3 is CASRGQGVHEQYF. In DNA, the CDR3 is TGCGCCAGCAGAGGACAGGGGGTACACGAGCAGTACTTC.

The V call is TRBV10-1, the J call TRBJ1-1; D is perhaps TRBD1 (5 bases). CDR3 length: 15 amino acids. V lost 2 bases and J lost 0, with 10 bases in between. CDR1 WNHNN and CDR2 SYGVQD come from the germline V gene (reference sequence). The CDR3 sequence is CASSEGTKLNTEAFF. The CDR3 DNA sequence: TGCGCCAGCAGTGAGGGGACTAAATTGAACACTGAAGCTTTCTTT.

The rearrangement joins TRBV29-1 to TRBJ2-7; 11 nucleotides agree with TRBD1. CDR1 is SQVTM and CDR2 is ANQGSEA in the germline V gene. The CDR3 totals 12 residues. V dropped 5 bases and J dropped 7; count of bases not matched to a gene: 4. Here the CDR3 reads CSVRTGGKEQYF. Written as DNA, the CDR3 is TGCAGCGTTCGGACAGGGGGCAAGGAGCAGTACTTC.

The chain joins TRBV29-1 to TRBJ2-1, with 9 bases lining up with TRBD2. V lost 4 bases, J lost 4 bases, and 5 bases stayed unmatched. This CDR3 is built from 14 residues. Germline-derived CDR1 and CDR2 are SQVTM and ANQGSEA. CDR3 residues: CSVGGGGAYNEQFF. CDR3 sequence (DNA): TGCAGCGTTGGGGGCGGGGGGGCTTACAATGAGCAGTTCTTC.

The table lists this clone with a few counts. The chain employs TRBV6-5 and TRBJ1-1; tentative D call: TRBD1 (5 bases). The V end was cut by 5 bases, the J end by 1 base, with 11 bases between. Per germline, CDR1 MNHEY and CDR2 SVGAGI. The length of the CDR3 is 14 residues. This chain's CDR3 is CASSKGLPNTEAFF. The CDR3 DNA reads as TGTGCCAGCAGTAAGGGACTTCCGAACACTGAAGCTTTCTTT.

The chain uses TRBV11-3 and TRBJ2-5; tentatively, D is TRBD2 (5 bases). Trimming took off 5 bases at V and 2 bases at J, with 9 bases between the two ends. CDR1 SGHNT and CDR2 YENEEA come from the germline V gene. The CDR3 runs to 13 residues. CDR3 DNA: TGTGCCAGCAGCGGACTGTCACAAGAGACCCAGTACTTC. Translation: CASSGLSQETQYF.

V gene TRBV11-2 combines with J gene TRBJ2-5; D perhaps matches TRBD1 (6 bases). Trimming cost V 5 bases and J 5 bases, with 15 bases left between them. The CDR3 is made up of 14 amino acids. The V gene's germline CDR1 is SGHAT and CDR2 FQNNGV. The CDR3, as DNA: TGTGCCAGCAGCCCTGAAACAGGGTTGGAGACCCAGTACTTC. It encodes CASSPETGLETQYF.

The V call is TRBV19, the J call TRBJ1-3; D ambiguous. There are 17 residues in the CDR3. In germline, CDR1 is LNHDA, CDR2 SQIVND (reference sequence). Trimming took off 5 bases at V and 0 bases at J, with 17 bases between the two ends. In DNA, the CDR3 is TGTGCCAGTAGTCGCCTTGGGGTGTCAAACTCTGGAAACACCATATATTTT. Amino acids: CASSRLGVSNSGNTIYF. The full variable domain, its missing parts supplied by reference TRBV19 and TRBJ1-3, is DGGITQSPKYLFRKEGQNVTLSCEQNLNHDAMYWYRQDPGQGLRLIYYSQIVNDFQKGDIAEGYSVSREKKESFPLTVTSAQKNPTAFYLCASSRLGVSNSGNTIYFGEGSWLTVV.